This T cell receptor beta chain derives from a study of blood T cell repertoires in COVID-19. As for the study in general: Samples of COVID-19 (acute and convalescent) were obtained from the United States, Italy and Spain.

Original methodology: Estimation of nucleated cell counts relied on the amplification of reference gene primers. Clones were sequenced by immunoSEQ multiplex PCR, and TCRdb holds only the in-frame ones, with some missing. V and J calls and clone size are given by that table; D and trimming were obtained from the DNA. Of some 250,000 clones listed, 82% are singletons. The sample was peripheral blood. This sequence was found in a woman aged 55 to 70 with active or convalescent COVID-19.

The CDR3: CASSQTGEETQYF. The CDR3 DNA follows: TGTGCCAGCAGTCAAACAGGGGAAGAGACCCAGTACTTC. The chain is built from TRBV14 and TRBJ2-5, with 7 bases lining up with TRBD1. This CDR3 is 13 amino acids long. Germline CDR1 is SGHDN and CDR2 is FVKESK. V lost 6 bases to trimming and J lost 3 bases; unmatched junction nucleotides: 4.